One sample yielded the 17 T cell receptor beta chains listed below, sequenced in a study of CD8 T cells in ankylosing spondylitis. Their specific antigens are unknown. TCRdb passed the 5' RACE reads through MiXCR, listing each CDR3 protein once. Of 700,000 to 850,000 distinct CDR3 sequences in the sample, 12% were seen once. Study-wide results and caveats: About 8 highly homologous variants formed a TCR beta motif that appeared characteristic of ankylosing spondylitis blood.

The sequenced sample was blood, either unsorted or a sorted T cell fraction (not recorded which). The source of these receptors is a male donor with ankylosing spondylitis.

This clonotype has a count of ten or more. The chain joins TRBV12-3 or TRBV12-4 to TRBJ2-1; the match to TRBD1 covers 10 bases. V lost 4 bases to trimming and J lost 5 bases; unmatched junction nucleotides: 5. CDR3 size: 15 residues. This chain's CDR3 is CASSSSDRGNNEQFF. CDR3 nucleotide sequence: TGTGCCAGCAGTTCCTCGGACAGGGGGAACAATGAGCAGTTCTTC.

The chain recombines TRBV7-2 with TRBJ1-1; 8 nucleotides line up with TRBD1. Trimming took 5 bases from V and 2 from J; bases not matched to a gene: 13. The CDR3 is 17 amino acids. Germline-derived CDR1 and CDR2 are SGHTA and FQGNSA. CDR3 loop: CASSPRNRGLGNTEAFF. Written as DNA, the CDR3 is TGTGCCAGCAGCCCCAGAAACAGGGGGTTGGGTAACACTGAAGCTTTCTTT.

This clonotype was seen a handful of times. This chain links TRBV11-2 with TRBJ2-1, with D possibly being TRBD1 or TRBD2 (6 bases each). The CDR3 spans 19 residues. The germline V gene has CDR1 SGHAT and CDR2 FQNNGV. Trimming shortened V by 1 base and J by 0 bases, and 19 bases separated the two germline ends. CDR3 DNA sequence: TGTGCCAGCAGCTTAGTGTGGGGGCGGGGCCTAAGCTCCTACAATGAGCAGTTCTTC. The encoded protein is CASSLVWGRGLSSYNEQFF.

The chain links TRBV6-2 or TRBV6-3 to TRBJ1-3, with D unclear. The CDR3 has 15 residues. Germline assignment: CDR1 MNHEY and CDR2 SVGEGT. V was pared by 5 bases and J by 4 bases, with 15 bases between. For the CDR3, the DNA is TGTGCCAGCAGTCGCCCAGGACCTCTGGGAAACACCATATATTTT. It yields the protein CASSRPGPLGNTIYF.

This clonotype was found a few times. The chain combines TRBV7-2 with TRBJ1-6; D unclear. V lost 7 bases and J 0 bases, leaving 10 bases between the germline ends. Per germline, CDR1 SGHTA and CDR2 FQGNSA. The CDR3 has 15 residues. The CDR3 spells CASTPTSSYNSPLHF. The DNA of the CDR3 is TGTGCCAGCACCCCTACGAGCTCCTATAATTCACCCCTCCACTTT.

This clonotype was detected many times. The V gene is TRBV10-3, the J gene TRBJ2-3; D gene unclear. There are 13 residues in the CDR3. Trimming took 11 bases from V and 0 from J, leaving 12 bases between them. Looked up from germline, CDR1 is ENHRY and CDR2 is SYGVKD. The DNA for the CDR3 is TGTGCCTCCCGTAGGAGAAGCACAGATACGCAGTATTTT. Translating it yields CASRRRSTDTQYF.

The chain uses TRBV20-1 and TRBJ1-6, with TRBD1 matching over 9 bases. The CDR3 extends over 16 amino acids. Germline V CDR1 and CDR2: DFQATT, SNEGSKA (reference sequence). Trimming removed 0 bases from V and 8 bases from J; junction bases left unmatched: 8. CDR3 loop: CSARDLGDRVDSPLHF. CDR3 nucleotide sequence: TGCAGTGCTAGAGATCTGGGGGACAGGGTGGATTCACCCCTCCACTTT.

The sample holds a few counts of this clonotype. CDR3 in DNA: TGTGCCAGCAGTGCGGGACAGGGGGCAACTGAAGCTTTCTTT. Translation: CASSAGQGATEAFF. This rearrangement joins TRBV2 to TRBJ1-1, with 12 bases aligning to TRBD1. CDR3 length equals 14 residues. V shed 4 bases and J 5 bases; nucleotides not matched to a gene: 2. The germline gives CDR1 SNHLY, CDR2 FYNNEI.

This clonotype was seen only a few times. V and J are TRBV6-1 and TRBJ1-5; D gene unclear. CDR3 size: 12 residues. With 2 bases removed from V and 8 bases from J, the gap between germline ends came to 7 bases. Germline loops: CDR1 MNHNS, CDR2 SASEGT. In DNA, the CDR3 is TGTGCCAGCAGTGAATTGCAGAAGCCCCAGCATTTT. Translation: CASSELQKPQHF.

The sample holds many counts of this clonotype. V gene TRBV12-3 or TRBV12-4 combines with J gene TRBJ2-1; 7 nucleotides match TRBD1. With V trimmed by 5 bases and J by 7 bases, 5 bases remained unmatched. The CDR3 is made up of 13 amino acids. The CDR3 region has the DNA TGTGCCAGCAGTCTAACAGGGGAAAATGAGCAGTTCTTC. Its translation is CASSLTGENEQFF.

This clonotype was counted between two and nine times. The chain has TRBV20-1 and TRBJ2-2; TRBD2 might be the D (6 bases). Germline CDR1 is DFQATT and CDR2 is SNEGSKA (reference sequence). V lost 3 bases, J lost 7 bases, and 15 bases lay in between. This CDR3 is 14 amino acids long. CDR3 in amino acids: CSASRGTGDGELFF. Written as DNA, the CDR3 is TGCAGTGCTAGTCGGGGGACGGGGGACGGGGAGCTGTTTTTT.

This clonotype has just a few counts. CDR3 sequence: CASSLISGTARLAAYNEQFF. The CDR3 coding sequence is TGCGCCAGCAGCCTCATATCCGGGACAGCCAGACTAGCCGCCTACAATGAGCAGTTCTTC. The chain links TRBV4-1 to TRBJ2-1; D is possibly TRBD1 or TRBD2 (7 bases each). This CDR3 has 20 residues. Germline assignment: CDR1 MGHRA and CDR2 YSYEKL. V was cut by 4 bases and J by 2 bases, with 27 bases left in between.

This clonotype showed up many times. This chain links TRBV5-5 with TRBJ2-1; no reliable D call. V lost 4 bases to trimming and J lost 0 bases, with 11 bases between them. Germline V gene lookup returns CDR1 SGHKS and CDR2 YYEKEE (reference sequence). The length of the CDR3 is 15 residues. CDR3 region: CASSPWIVSYNEQFF. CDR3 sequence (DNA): TGTGCCAGCAGCCCTTGGATCGTCTCCTACAATGAGCAGTTCTTC.

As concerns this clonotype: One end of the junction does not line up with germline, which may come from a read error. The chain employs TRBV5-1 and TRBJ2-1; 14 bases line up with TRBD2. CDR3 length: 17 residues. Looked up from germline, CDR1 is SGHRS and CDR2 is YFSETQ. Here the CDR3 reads CDSSFSTSGRGYNEQFF. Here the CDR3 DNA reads TGCGACAGCAGCTTCTCGACTAGCGGGAGGGGCTACAATGAGCAGTTCTTC. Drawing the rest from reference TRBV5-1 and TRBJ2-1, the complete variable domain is KAGVTQTPRYLIKTRGQQVTLSCSPISGHRSVSWYQQTPGQGLQFLFEYFSETQRNKGNFPGRFSGRQFSNSRSEMNVSTLELGDSALYLCDSSFSTSGRGYNEQFFGPGTRLTVL.

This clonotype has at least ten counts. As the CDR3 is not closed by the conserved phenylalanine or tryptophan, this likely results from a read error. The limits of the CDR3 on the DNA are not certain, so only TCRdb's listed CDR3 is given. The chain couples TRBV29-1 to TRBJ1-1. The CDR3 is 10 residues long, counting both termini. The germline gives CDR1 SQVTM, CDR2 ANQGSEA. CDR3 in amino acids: CSVDEGPNLS.

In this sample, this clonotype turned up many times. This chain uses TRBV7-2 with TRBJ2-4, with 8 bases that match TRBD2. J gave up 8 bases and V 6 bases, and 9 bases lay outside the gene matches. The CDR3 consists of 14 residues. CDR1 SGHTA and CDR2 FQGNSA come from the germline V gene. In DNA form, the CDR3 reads TGTGCCAGCAGGACCGGGAGGGCACAGTACATTCAGTACTTC. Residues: CASRTGRAQYIQYF.

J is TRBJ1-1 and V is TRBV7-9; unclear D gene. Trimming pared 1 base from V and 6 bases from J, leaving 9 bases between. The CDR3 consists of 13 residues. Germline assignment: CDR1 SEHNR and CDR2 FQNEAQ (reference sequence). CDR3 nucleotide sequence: TGTGCCAGCAGCTTAGATTCATGGGCTGAAGCTTTCTTT. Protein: CASSLDSWAEAFF.